This T cell receptor beta chain was documented in a study of cytomegalovirus exposure and HLA in healthy donors. Both 60 Vbeta primers and 13 Jbeta primers went into the PCR. Sequenced by immunoSEQ multiplex PCR; TCRdb stores in-frame clones only, minus some. Of fewer than 150,000 clones listed, approximately 89% were seen once; the top ten hold less than 7%. Per the germline V gene, CDR1 is LNHNV and CDR2 is YYDKDF (reference sequence). There are 15 residues in the CDR3. V was clipped by 6 bases and J by 4 bases; unmatched bases: 10. The V call is TRBV15, the J call TRBJ2-3; 7 nucleotides agree with TRBD2. The receptor's source is a woman aged 25 to 39 in good health and CMV-seropositive. The sample consisted of PBMCs. This chain's CDR3 is CATRRAGVLADTQYF. CDR3 DNA sequence: TGTGCCACCAGAAGGGCGGGAGTGCTTGCAGATACGCAGTATTTT.